What follows describes a single T cell receptor (beta chain). Taking its sample share into account, this clone is medium-sized (0.01 to 0.1%). Its antigen remains unidentified. Base qualities are not provided; no much larger clone lies one nucleotide away. The data derive from a study of vaccination effects on CD4 cells after COVID-19 (dated by TCRdb to between 2021 and 2023). Regarding the complete study: Across the study, the median time from the second dose to post-vaccine sampling was 72 days (range 14 to 241). SARS-CoV-2 spike-specific CD4+ TCR repertoires were compared before and after mRNA vaccination in COVID-19 convalescent patients and in infection-naive vaccine recipients. A total of nine to ten COVID-19 convalescent patients and several SARS-CoV-2-naive healthy vaccine recipients were included in the full study. Cultures from other donors in the study were sequenced using the Oncomine TCR Beta short-read assay on an Illumina iSeq 100.

Library generation was performed with the immunoSEQ multiplex PCR assay. DNA from the cultured and isolated CD4+ T cells underwent TCR beta CDR3 sequencing. The original methods were these. Non-productive TCR sequences were removed, reads were trimmed to the CDR3 region, and CDR3s of at least 7 amino acids were retained. The MANAFEST web app was used to pick out antigen-specific clonotypes by comparing their expansion in peptide wells with that in reference cultures. To be called positive, a clone needed expansion at FDR<0.05 compared with the reference and with all other wells, an odds ratio greater than 5, and a frequency greater than 0.1% in two replicate wells. Cross-reactive clonotypes were defined as significantly expanded in SARS-CoV-2 spike wells and in at least one common cold coronavirus spike condition. CDR3 similarity was assessed by Levenshtein distance using the stringdist R package, and unrooted trees were constructed with ape in R 3.6.1. Sourced from immuneACCESS, this table was stored by TCRdb with only in-frame sequences that have V and J called. A share of the clones is absent; for the studies checked, an unresolved V gene accounts for under half, and the remainder has no known explanation. Clone size and V and J calls were adopted from that table, with D and trimming inferred from the DNA. In this sample the table shows fewer than 50,000 clones, 70% to 85% of which occur a single time. The top ten clones comprise around 2% of the sample.

In the ViraFEST assay, PBMC were stimulated with viral peptide pools, and antigen-specific CD4+ T cell clonotypes were then identified by expansion using TCR sequencing. After more than 9 days of culture, CD4+ T cells were isolated with the EasySep CD4+ T cell isolation kit. Participants received two doses of either the BNT162b2 or the mRNA-1273 mRNA SARS-CoV-2 vaccine. Negative nucleocapsid antibody results before and after vaccination confirmed that the healthy vaccine recipients had no prior SARS-CoV-2 infection. Each well held over 1.5 million PBMC cultured in IMDM containing roughly 5% human AB serum, roughly 9.6 IU/ml IL-2 and gentamicin, along with around 11 ug/ml peptides. Half of the culture medium was replaced with fresh IL-2-containing medium on days 3 and 7. Each peptide stimulation condition was cultured in triplicate wells unless otherwise noted. PBMC were separated from whole blood using Ficoll-Paque Plus gradient centrifugation and were then either cryopreserved at -140C or used fresh. The overlapping peptide pools covered the spike proteins of SARS-CoV-2 as well as those of the common cold coronaviruses HCoV-NL63, HCoV-OC43 and HCoV-229E. The QIAamp micro DNA kit was used to extract genomic DNA from the cultured CD4+ T cells.

What the study reported, not specific to this receptor: Limitations of the study were the small number of convalescent patients and the absence of early post-infection timepoints. In healthy vaccine recipients, vaccine-induced clones were almost all SARS-CoV-2 mono-reactive, with only 1 of 255 cross-reactive with common cold coronaviruses. Both infection-induced and vaccine-induced clones contracted markedly at late post-vaccination timepoints, which is consistent with waning T cell responses.

This clonotype was sampled from a human donor who received a COVID-19 vaccine. Some clones in this sample may be carry-over from other donors' samples. Sequenced here: CD4+ T cells from PBMCs cultured with HCoV-NL63 spike peptides, sampled after COVID-19 vaccination. In the paper's terms, the cell subset or site label means: HCoV-NL63 spike overlapping peptide pool stimulation.

The nucleotides are TGTGCCAGCAGCTTACAGGGGGGCGGATCCTACGAGCAGTACGTC. It codes for CASSLQGGGSYEQYV. The sequence is built from TRBV7-2 and TRBJ2-7; the D gene is perhaps TRBD1, on 7 matching bases. V sheds 2 bases and J sheds 1 base, leaving 12 bases between their ends. Including the terminal cysteine and valine, the CDR3 comprises 15 residues. Of the read, only the CDR3 DNA is kept; its 45 bases are in frame from base 1. CDR1 and CDR2 (SGHTA, FQGNSA) derive from the germline V gene.